This passage covers 2 T cell receptor beta chains from one sample sequenced in a study of blood T cell repertoires in COVID-19. TCRdb's table, derived via immunoSEQ multiplex PCR, lists solely in-frame clones and lacks some. This sample has about 20,000 clones; less than 95% occur once, and the top ten carry around 2.9%. Sequenced: peripheral blood. The receptors were gathered from a man aged 65-85 years with acute or convalescent COVID-19.

The gene calls are TRBV7-9 and TRBJ2-3, with a weak D call TRBD2 (5 bases). The CDR3 is 16 amino acids. The germline gives CDR1 SEHNR, CDR2 FQNEAQ (reference sequence). Trimming stripped 5 bases from V and 2 bases from J, with 17 bases between. As DNA, the CDR3 is TGTGCCAGCAGCCTCGCCGGACTTTCCAACACAGATACGCAGTATTTT. Protein product: CASSLAGLSNTDTQYF.

V usage is TRBV2 and J usage is TRBJ1-3; TRBD1 is a possible D gene (5 bases). In germline, CDR1 is SNHLY, CDR2 FYNNEI. V was clipped by 2 bases and J by 9 bases, with 17 bases between them. The CDR3 spans 15 residues. The CDR3 DNA reads TGTGCCAGCAGTGAACAACCGGACACCAGGAGCACCATATATTTT. It is translated as CASSEQPDTRSTIYF.